A single sample gave rise to the 16 T cell receptor beta chains below, sequenced in a study of cytomegalovirus exposure and HLA in healthy donors. PCR involved 60 Vbeta and 13 Jbeta primers. Generated by immunoSEQ multiplex PCR, the TCRdb table keeps only in-frame clones and is missing some. This sample has about 160,000 clones, with roughly 73% found just once. The sample was PBMCs. These receptors all stem from a woman aged 30 to 39 in good health and CMV-seronegative.

This chain uses TRBV13 with TRBJ2-7; D possibly corresponds to TRBD1 (6 bases). The V gene lost 2 bases and the J gene lost 0 bases, with 11 bases spanning the gap. Germline loops: CDR1 PRHDT, CDR2 FYEKMQ (reference sequence). The CDR3 runs to 15 residues. For the CDR3, the DNA is TGTGCCAGCAGCTTATTCGACAGGAGCTCCTACGAGCAGTACTTC. This sequence encodes CASSLFDRSSYEQYF.

The chain couples TRBV5-4 to TRBJ1-1; D gene ambiguous. V was clipped by 4 bases and J by 8 bases, with 12 bases between them. The CDR3 is 12 residues long. Germline V gives CDR1 SGHNT, CDR2 YYREEE (reference sequence). CDR3 sequence reads: CASSRTGEEAFF. CDR3 coding DNA: TGTGCCAGCAGCCGAACGGGAGAGGAAGCTTTCTTT.

The rearrangement uses TRBV28 and TRBJ1-2; a weak D match, TRBD1 (6 bases). The V end was cut by 3 bases, the J end by 5 bases, with 10 bases between. The CDR3 spans 13 residues. CDR1 and CDR2 from the germline V gene are MDHEN and SYDVKM. The CDR3, as DNA: TGTGCCAGCAGTTTTGGACAGATTTATGGCTACACCTTC. Residues: CASSFGQIYGYTF.

This clone came up a few times. The chain uses TRBV5-5 and TRBJ1-2; D may be TRBD1 (6 bases). Looked up from germline, CDR1 is SGHKS and CDR2 is YYEKEE (reference sequence). Trimming removed 6 bases from V and 5 bases from J, with 17 bases in between. The CDR3 consists of 14 residues. CDR3 DNA sequence: TGTGCCAGCACCCGGACAGCGTATGATTATGGCTACACCTTC. Its protein product is CASTRTAYDYGYTF. The complete variable domain, with remaining parts taken from reference TRBV5-5 and TRBJ1-2, reads DAGVTQSPTHLIKTRGQQVTLRCSPISGHKSVSWYQQVLGQGPQFIFQYYEKEERGRGNFPDRFSARQFPNYSSELNVNALLLGDSALYLCASTRTAYDYGYTFGSGTRLTVV.

The chain has TRBV6-1 and TRBJ1-1; TRBD1 matches 11 bases. The CDR3 contains 13 residues. CDR1 is MNHNS, CDR2 SASEGT, per germline. V gave up 8 bases and J gave up 8 bases; unmatched junction bases: 7. CDR3 loop: CASSDRGLKEAFF. The CDR3 bases are TGTGCCAGCTCGGACAGGGGGCTAAAGGAAGCTTTCTTT.

The rearrangement links TRBV7-6 to TRBJ1-2; no clear D gene. Trimming pared 2 bases from V and 8 bases from J, leaving 18 bases between. The CDR3 loop spans 15 amino acids. Germline CDR1 reads SGHVS; CDR2 reads FNYEAQ. CDR3 nucleotides: TGTGCCAGCAGCTTAAGCGGAGGAGCCCAACTCGGCTACACCTTC. Protein sequence: CASSLSGGAQLGYTF.

J is TRBJ1-2 and V is TRBV27, with 8 bases aligning to TRBD1. CDR1 is MNHEY, CDR2 SMNVEV, per germline (reference sequence). V shed 8 bases and J 2 bases; nucleotides not matched to a gene: 13. The CDR3 contains 16 residues. The CDR3 DNA sequence: TGTGCCAGCGCTTTATCGGGACAGGCGACGAACTATGGCTACACCTTC. Its translation: CASALSGQATNYGYTF.

This clone has just one count. The chain recombines TRBV19 with TRBJ1-1; 8 bases align to TRBD1. The germline CDR1 and CDR2 sequences are LNHDA and SQIVND (reference sequence). CDR3 length: 16 amino acids. Losses at the gene ends were 0 bases for V and 2 bases for J; bases not matched to a gene: 5. The CDR3 DNA sequence: TGTGCCAGTAGTATAGATCCGGGGACAGGCAACACTGAAGCTTTCTTT. Encoded protein: CASSIDPGTGNTEAFF. The full variable domain, in which reference TRBV19 and TRBJ1-1 provide the parts outside the CDR3, is DGGITQSPKYLFRKEGQNVTLSCEQNLNHDAMYWYRQDPGQGLRLIYYSQIVNDFQKGDIAEGYSVSREKKESFPLTVTSAQKNPTAFYLCASSIDPGTGNTEAFFGQGTRLTVV.

This chain uses TRBV10-3 with TRBJ2-2, with 7 positions matching TRBD1. Trimming cost V 0 bases and J 10 bases; bases outside gene matches: 8. Germline V CDR1 and CDR2: ENHRY, SYGVKD. CDR3 length equals 15 residues. The CDR3 loop is CAISESDRASKELFF. The CDR3 DNA reads as TGTGCCATCAGTGAGTCCGACAGGGCCTCGAAGGAGCTGTTTTTT.

Remarks on this clone: The sample holds other DNA sequences that translate to the same CDR3. V is TRBV6-4 and J is TRBJ2-2, with 7 positions matching TRBD1. Trimming at V came to 6 bases and at J to 1 base, leaving 8 bases not matched to a gene. The germline gives CDR1 MRHNA, CDR2 SNTAGT. This CDR3 has 16 residues. The CDR3 DNA sequence: TGTGCCAGCAGCGAGAGGACAGGCGTGAACACCGGGGAGCTGTTTTTT. It yields the protein CASSERTGVNTGELFF.

This clone has just a few counts. The rearrangement links TRBV6-1 to TRBJ1-5; 7 bases are shared with TRBD1. Losses at the gene ends were 5 bases for V and 2 bases for J; bases not matched to a gene: 6. Germline V CDR1 and CDR2: MNHNS, SASEGT. This CDR3 region has 15 residues. As DNA, the CDR3 is TGTGCCAGCAGTAGACAGGGAGGCCGCAATCAGCCCCAGCATTTT. Translating gives CASSRQGGRNQPQHF.

This clone was detected a few times. The chain couples TRBV19 to TRBJ2-5; D ambiguous. The length of the CDR3 is 11 residues. The germline CDR1 and CDR2 sequences are LNHDA and SQIVND (reference sequence). The ends were cut back, 5 bases at V and 7 bases at J, with 8 bases in the middle. The CDR3 sequence: CASSLGRTQYF. CDR3 nucleotides: TGTGCCAGTAGTTTGGGCCGGACCCAGTACTTC.

The chain is built from TRBV5-8 and TRBJ2-5, with 7 nucleotides matching TRBD2. The J segment lost 6 bases and the V segment lost 4 bases, leaving 9 bases of the junction unmatched. The CDR3 consists of 14 residues. Germline CDR1 SGHTS, CDR2 YDEGEE. CDR3 nucleotides: TGTGCCAGCAGCCTGATCGGGGGGACGCAGACCCAGTACTTC. It is translated as CASSLIGGTQTQYF.

Note on this clone: This CDR3 is also generated by other DNA sequences in the sample. The chain joins TRBV5-1 to TRBJ1-1; 7 bases align to TRBD1. V dropped 0 bases and J dropped 4; count of bases not matched to a gene: 0. The CDR3 loop spans 13 amino acids. Germline V CDR1 and CDR2: SGHRS, YFSETQ. CDR3: CASSLDRGTEAFF. CDR3 DNA: TGCGCCAGCAGCTTGGACAGGGGCACTGAAGCTTTCTTT.

The chain joins TRBV13 to TRBJ2-7; the D gene is possibly TRBD2 (6 bases). The CDR3 is 16 amino acids. Germline V gene sequence: CDR1 PRHDT, CDR2 FYEKMQ (reference sequence). Between the trimmed V and J ends, which lost 5 bases and 0 bases, there was a span of 17 bases. CDR3 coding DNA: TGTGCCAGCAGCATGCGGGACCGTAGGAGCTCCTACGAGCAGTACTTC. Protein: CASSMRDRRSSYEQYF.

The chain couples TRBV18 to TRBJ2-2, with D tentatively TRBD1 (6 bases). V shed 4 bases and J shed 1 base, with 10 bases lying between them. Germline V lookup: CDR1 KGHSH, CDR2 LQKENI. The CDR3 is 15 amino acids. The CDR3 DNA follows: TGTGCCAGCTCACTGGAGACAGGGAACACCGGGGAGCTGTTTTTT. As protein: CASSLETGNTGELFF.